This T cell receptor beta chain stems from a study of blood T cell repertoires in COVID-19. The overall study: There were acute and convalescent COVID-19 samples, and they came from the United States, Italy and Spain.

This CDR3 spans 14 amino acids. Germline V CDR1 and CDR2: MNHNS, SASEGT. Unmatched junction bases numbered 6, after V lost 2 bases and J lost 6 bases. How the authors handled the data: For nucleated cells, counts were estimated from reference gene primer amplification. The assay was immunoSEQ multiplex PCR, and TCRdb's table has in-frame clones only and misses some. The V and J calls and clone size were taken over from that table, and D and trimming were inferred from the DNA. The repertoire includes 310,000 or so clones, around 90% of them detected once, and approximately 5% sits in the top ten. Cohort assignment relied on participant-reported clinical history. For recovered donors of Cohort 3, there were two negative PCRs, clearance, or symptom resolution.

The chain joins TRBV6-1 to TRBJ1-1; 7 bases fit TRBD1. The specimen sequenced was PBMCs or T cells enriched from blood (not recorded which). The receptor comes from a woman aged 25 to 45 who had recovered from COVID-19. The CDR3: CASSENRGISEAFF. In DNA form, the CDR3 reads TGTGCCAGCAGTGAAAACAGGGGAATCTCTGAAGCTTTCTTT.